This T cell receptor (beta chain) comes out of a study of blood T cell repertoires in COVID-19. As for the study in general: The United States, Italy and Spain provided the acute and convalescent COVID-19 samples.

Original methodology: Nucleated cell counts were estimated from reference gene primer amplification. Using immunoSEQ multiplex PCR, the repertoire was profiled, and TCRdb retains in-frame clones only, with some absent. V, J and clone size reflect that table, while D and trimming were determined from the DNA. The data show approximately 230,000 clones, approximately 90% seen once. Enrollees, about 18 to 90 years old, lived in 24 US areas. Germline-derived CDR1 and CDR2 are KGHSH and LQKENI. The V gene end was trimmed by 3 bases and the J gene end by 7 bases; junction bases not matched to a gene: 7. The CDR3 runs to 14 residues.

This TCR was sampled from a woman in her twenties or thirties who had recovered from COVID-19. The V call is TRBV18, the J call TRBJ1-1, with TRBD1 matching over 8 bases. Sequencing was carried out using PBMCs or T cells enriched from blood (not recorded which). In nucleotides, the CDR3 is TGTGCCAGCTCACCTTCCGGACAGGGCATTGAAGCTTTCTTT. Its protein is CASSPSGQGIEAFF.